The 25 T cell receptor beta chains below all came from one sample that was sequenced in a study of T cell changes during pregnancy in multiple sclerosis (dated by TCRdb to the late 2010s). Libraries came from the immunoSEQ multiplex PCR assay. TCRdb carries this immuneACCESS record with in-frame sequences only. Its versions omit some clonotypes, under half of them owing to an unresolved V gene in the studies checked, with the rest unexplained. The sample table shows 50,000 to 75,000 clones, and 93% are seen once. The ten largest account for roughly 2.6% of the sample. Sequencing used CD8+ T cells from peripheral blood mononuclear cells, obtained in the third trimester of pregnancy. These receptors were collected from a female donor with multiple sclerosis, enrolled in a pregnancy study.

A single count supports this clone. The chain employs TRBV7-3 and TRBJ2-1, with TRBD1 as a possible D gene (6 bases). Trimming cost V 5 bases and J 4 bases, with 15 bases left between them. Per the germline V gene, CDR1 is SGHTA and CDR2 is FQGTGA. The CDR3 length is 15 residues. This CDR3 is CASSDRDMGYNEQFF. In nucleotides, the CDR3 is TGTGCCAGCAGCGACCGGGACATGGGATACAATGAGCAGTTCTTC. Full variable domain (remainder filled in from reference TRBV7-3 and TRBJ2-1): GAGVSQTPSNKVTEKGKYVELRCDPISGHTALYWYRQSLGQGPEFLIYFQGTGAADDSGLPNDRFFAVRPEGSVSTLKIQRTERGDSAVYLCASSDRDMGYNEQFFGPGTRLTVL.

The rearrangement uses TRBV7-9 and TRBJ2-5, with TRBD2 matching 7 bases. The CDR3 contains 16 residues. Trimming took 5 bases from V and 2 from J; bases not matched to a gene: 11. Germline CDR1 SEHNR, CDR2 FQNEAQ (reference sequence). The CDR3 DNA reads TGTGCCAGCAGCATTGGGATTCTAGCGGAGCAAGAGACCCAGTACTTC. Amino acid sequence: CASSIGILAEQETQYF.

The gene calls are TRBV11-2 and TRBJ2-2; TRBD2 matches 9 bases. The ends lost 5 bases at V and 6 bases at J; junction bases unmatched: 10. The CDR3 runs to 16 residues. Germline-derived CDR1 and CDR2 are SGHAT and FQNNGV. The CDR3 here is CASSAPSGIRAGELFF. The CDR3, as DNA: TGTGCCAGCAGCGCCCCTAGCGGGATTAGAGCCGGGGAGCTGTTTTTT.

The V gene is TRBV27, the J gene TRBJ2-7, with D possibly matching TRBD2 (5 bases). This CDR3 region has 18 residues. With 5 bases removed from V and 3 bases from J, the gap between germline ends came to 26 bases. Germline V gene lookup returns CDR1 MNHEY and CDR2 SMNVEV (reference sequence). CDR3 residues: CASSPSSGNVGNGYEQYF. The DNA for the CDR3 is TGTGCCAGCAGTCCCTCCTCGGGGAACGTCGGGAATGGCTACGAGCAGTACTTC.

The chain carries TRBV5-6 and TRBJ2-7; no clear D gene. CDR3 length: 14 residues. The germline CDR1 and CDR2 sequences are SGHDT and YYEEEE. The ends were cut back, 3 bases at V and 5 bases at J, with 15 bases in the middle. The CDR3 DNA reads TGTGCCAGCAGCTCAATCATCAGCGTGAACGAGCAGTACTTC. This codes for CASSSIISVNEQYF.

V is TRBV7-8 and J is TRBJ2-1; TRBD2 aligns across 10 bases. The ends lost 5 bases at V and 0 bases at J; junction bases unmatched: 13. CDR1 is SGHVS and CDR2 is FQNEAQ in the germline V gene. The CDR3 consists of 19 residues. Here the CDR3 DNA reads TGTGCCAGCAGCCCGTTGGTTAGCGGGAGGACTGTCTCCTACAATGAGCAGTTCTTC. Residues: CASSPLVSGRTVSYNEQFF.

This chain uses TRBV28 with TRBJ2-7; 11 bases map to TRBD1. The V segment lost 3 bases and the J segment 5 bases; nucleotides outside the gene matches: 9. This CDR3 comprises 16 residues. Germline CDR1 and CDR2: MDHEN and SYDVKM. CDR3 region: CASSFQIGQGADEQYF. CDR3 nucleotides: TGTGCCAGCAGTTTCCAAATCGGACAGGGGGCAGACGAGCAGTACTTC.

This rearrangement joins TRBV5-1 to TRBJ2-3; 9 bases are a match to TRBD1. This CDR3 contains 14 residues. V shed 3 bases, J shed 6 bases, and the junction held 5 bases outside the gene matches. The germline V gene has CDR1 SGHRS and CDR2 YFSETQ. CDR3 sequence (DNA): TGCGCCAGCAGCTCCGGACAGGGGAGTGATACGCAGTATTTT. This translates into CASSSGQGSDTQYF.

The V and J genes are TRBV28 and TRBJ1-1, with 7 positions matching TRBD1. CDR3 length: 14 residues. Looked up from germline, CDR1 is MDHEN and CDR2 is SYDVKM. With V trimmed by 6 bases and J by 4 bases, 8 bases remained unmatched. For the CDR3, the DNA is TGTGCCAGCAGCCTACAGGGGTTGGGCACTGAAGCTTTCTTT. This translates into CASSLQGLGTEAFF.

In its sample, this clone was seen once. CDR3 loop: CASSSGRGNEQFF. CDR3 nucleotides: TGTGCCAGCAGCAGTGGTAGGGGCAATGAGCAGTTCTTC. The genes are TRBV6-1 and TRBJ2-1, with D perhaps TRBD1 (5 bases). The CDR3 spans 13 residues. The germline V gene encodes CDR1 MNHNS and CDR2 SASEGT. V was cut by 6 bases and J by 6 bases, with 12 bases left in between.

This sequence joins TRBV27 and TRBJ2-1; 9 bases fit TRBD2. The CDR3 is 14 amino acids. Germline V gives CDR1 MNHEY, CDR2 SMNVEV (reference sequence). The trim removed 3 bases at V and 8 bases at J, leaving 5 bases unmatched. The CDR3 nucleotides read TGTGCCAGCAGTTTTTCCCTAGCGGGACATGAGCAGTTCTTC. Amino acid sequence: CASSFSLAGHEQFF.

This chain uses TRBV25-1 with TRBJ2-7; D is perhaps TRBD1 (6 bases). This CDR3 has 13 amino acids. Germline CDR1 and CDR2: MGHDK and SYGVNS. The V and J ends lost 11 bases and 0 bases respectively, with 14 bases between them. The CDR3 sequence is CAAEGVSSYEQYF. CDR3 sequence (DNA): TGTGCCGCAGAGGGGGTTAGCTCCTACGAGCAGTACTTC.

The chain couples TRBV4-1 to TRBJ2-7, with TRBD2 matching 12 bases. The CDR3 is 15 residues long. V shed 3 bases and J 5 bases; nucleotides not matched to a gene: 5. Germline V lookup: CDR1 MGHRA, CDR2 YSYEKL. In DNA, the CDR3 is TGCGCCAGCAGCCATCAGACTAGCGGGAGTGACGAGCAGTACTTC. Translated, it gives CASSHQTSGSDEQYF.

The chain carries TRBV7-9 and TRBJ2-2; TRBD2 matches at 9 bases. This CDR3 comprises 15 residues. CDR1 and CDR2 (germline): SEHNR, FQNEAQ (reference sequence). With V trimmed by 1 base and J by 6 bases, 3 bases remained unmatched. CDR3 loop: CASSLEKREAGELFF. In DNA form, the CDR3 reads TGTGCCAGCAGCTTAGAGAAGCGGGAGGCCGGGGAGCTGTTTTTT.

This clone was recorded only once. This chain links TRBV7-6 with TRBJ2-1, with 9 bases fitting TRBD2. After removal of 5 bases from V and 3 bases from J, the junction contained 14 bases not matched to a gene. The germline gives CDR1 SGHVS, CDR2 FNYEAQ. The CDR3 loop spans 18 amino acids. CDR3 amino acids: CASSPFQGGRALYNEQFF. The CDR3 coding sequence is TGTGCCAGCAGCCCTTTCCAGGGCGGGAGGGCCCTCTACAATGAGCAGTTCTTC.

J is TRBJ2-7 and V is TRBV6-5, with D maybe TRBD1 (6 bases). V lost 6 bases, J lost 2 bases, and 17 bases lay in between. CDR3 length equals 15 residues. Looked up from germline, CDR1 is MNHEY and CDR2 is SVGAGI. In DNA form, the CDR3 reads TGTGCCAGCAGCCCCGGGGCCTGGGACACCTACGAGCAGTACTTC. It yields the protein CASSPGAWDTYEQYF.

This chain joins TRBV6-1 and TRBJ1-1, with D possibly being TRBD1 (6 bases). CDR3 length: 12 amino acids. V was trimmed by 1 base and J by 11 bases, leaving 11 bases between them. CDR1 is MNHNS, CDR2 SASEGT, per germline. CDR3 coding DNA: TGTGCCAGCAGTGAAGGGAACAGGGCGGCTTTCTTT. Translating it yields CASSEGNRAAFF.

V and J are TRBV9 and TRBJ2-7; TRBD2 aligns across 9 bases. Germline V gene data show CDR1 as SGDLS and CDR2 as YYNGEE. The V and J ends lost 0 bases and 7 bases, in that order; junction bases with no gene match: 11. The length of the CDR3 is 16 residues. The CDR3 DNA reads TGTGCCAGCAGCGTAGAGGTCCTAGCGGGGACCCTAGAGCAGTACTTC. The encoded protein is CASSVEVLAGTLEQYF.

The chain carries TRBV11-2 and TRBJ2-1; 13 positions match TRBD2. The CDR3 totals 16 residues. Trimming at V came to 5 bases and at J to 3 bases, leaving 4 bases not matched to a gene. Per germline, CDR1 SGHAT and CDR2 FQNNGV. CDR3 sequence reads: CASSPGLAGHYNEQFF. CDR3 nucleotide sequence: TGTGCCAGCAGCCCGGGACTAGCGGGACACTACAATGAGCAGTTCTTC.

The gene calls are TRBV28 and TRBJ2-7; 7 bases align to TRBD1. With V trimmed by 3 bases and J by 5 bases, 4 bases remained unmatched. The CDR3 is 13 residues long. Looked up from germline, CDR1 is MDHEN and CDR2 is SYDVKM. The CDR3 sequence is CASSLGQGDEQYF. CDR3 in DNA: TGTGCCAGCAGTTTGGGTCAGGGGGACGAGCAGTACTTC.

The chain has TRBV5-4 and TRBJ1-2; possibly TRBD1 for D (6 bases). Per the germline V gene, CDR1 is SGHNT and CDR2 is YYREEE (reference sequence). V lost 4 bases and J lost 8, with 15 bases in between. CDR3 length equals 13 residues. The CDR3 is CASSAAGGVGYTF. The DNA of the CDR3 is TGTGCCAGCAGCGCGGCTGGGGGCGTCGGCTACACCTTC.

The gene calls are TRBV7-9 and TRBJ2-7; 11 bases are a match to TRBD2. After removal of 5 bases from V and 7 bases from J, the junction contained 13 bases not matched to a gene. This CDR3 region has 16 residues. Germline CDR1 and CDR2: SEHNR and FQNEAQ (reference sequence). CDR3 bases: TGTGCCAGCAGCCCCCTTACTAGCGGGAGAGGCTTGGAGCAGTACTTC. Translation: CASSPLTSGRGLEQYF.

The J gene is TRBJ1-2, the V gene TRBV15, with D maybe TRBD1 (6 bases). The germline V and J ends were trimmed by 2 bases and 4 bases, with 8 bases remaining between them. The germline CDR1 and CDR2 sequences are LNHNV and YYDKDF (reference sequence). The CDR3 is 13 amino acids. Here the CDR3 reads CATSRRGGYGYTF. The CDR3 DNA sequence: TGTGCCACCAGCAGAAGGGGGGGCTATGGCTACACCTTC.

The CDR3 region has the DNA TGTGCCAGAAGCTTACGGCGGGAGGGCTCCTACGAGCAGTACTTC. It translates to CARSLRREGSYEQYF. V and J are TRBV5-3 and TRBJ2-7, with 9 bases lining up with TRBD2. TRBV5-3 qualifies as an ORF whose function is uncertain. The CDR3 has 15 amino acids. The J segment lost 0 bases and the V segment lost 2 bases, leaving 3 bases of the junction unmatched.

The V and J genes are TRBV7-9 and TRBJ2-5, with a tentative D call TRBD2 (6 bases). The CDR3 is 15 residues long. The germline V and J ends were trimmed by 5 bases and 6 bases, with 19 bases remaining between them. CDR1 and CDR2 from the germline V gene are SEHNR and FQNEAQ (reference sequence). The CDR3 is CASSQARREEKTQYF. CDR3 bases: TGTGCCAGCAGCCAAGCCCGCAGGGAGGAGAAGACCCAGTACTTC.